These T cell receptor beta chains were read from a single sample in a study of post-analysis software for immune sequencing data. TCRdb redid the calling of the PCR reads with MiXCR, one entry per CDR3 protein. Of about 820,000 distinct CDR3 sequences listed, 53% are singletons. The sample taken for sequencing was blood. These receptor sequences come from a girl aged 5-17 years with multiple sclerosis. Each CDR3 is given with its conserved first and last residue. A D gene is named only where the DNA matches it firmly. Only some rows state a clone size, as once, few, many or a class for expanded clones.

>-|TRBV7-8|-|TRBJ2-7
CASSQGHKSYEQYF
TGTGCCAGCAGCCAGGGACACAAATCCTACGAGCAGTACTTC
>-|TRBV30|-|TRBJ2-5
CAWSVIRGKAETQYF
TGTGCCTGGAGTGTAATCCGGGGGAAAGCCGAGACCCAGTACTTC
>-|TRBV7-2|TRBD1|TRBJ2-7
CASSGGGDRANSYEQYF
TGTGCCAGCAGCGGGGGAGGGGACAGGGCCAACTCCTACGAGCAGTACTTC
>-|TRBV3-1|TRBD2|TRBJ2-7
CASSDPSGRGSYEQYF
TGTGCCAGCAGTGACCCGAGCGGGAGGGGATCCTACGAGCAGTACTTC
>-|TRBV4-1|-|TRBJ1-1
CASSPPGVRTEAFF
TGCGCCAGCAGCCCCCCGGGGGTCAGGACTGAAGCTTTCTTT
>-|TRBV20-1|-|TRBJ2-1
CSARDEGISYNEQFF
TGCAGTGCTAGAGATGAGGGGATCTCCTACAATGAGCAGTTCTTC
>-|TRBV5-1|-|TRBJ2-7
CASSLDWTPNSEQYF
TGCGCCAGCAGCTTGGATTGGACTCCCAACTCCGAGCAGTACTTC
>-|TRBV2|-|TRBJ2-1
CASSHPGAPSSYNEQFF
TGTGCCAGCAGCCATCCGGGGGCTCCGAGCTCCTACAATGAGCAGTTCTTC
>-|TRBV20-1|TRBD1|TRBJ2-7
CSAAYLGTARPYEQYF
TGCAGTGCTGCCTACCTCGGGACAGCAAGACCCTACGAGCAGTACTTC
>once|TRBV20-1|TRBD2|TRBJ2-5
CSARFHSGGRQETQYF
TGCAGTGCTAGATTTCATAGCGGGGGCCGACAAGAGACCCAGTACTTC
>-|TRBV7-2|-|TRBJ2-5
CASSPRQSQETQYF
TGTGCCAGCAGCCCCAGACAAAGCCAAGAGACCCAGTACTTC
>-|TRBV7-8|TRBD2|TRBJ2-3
CASSFLAGGRVPDTQYF
TGTGCCAGCAGCTTCCTAGCGGGGGGGCGGGTCCCAGATACGCAGTATTTT
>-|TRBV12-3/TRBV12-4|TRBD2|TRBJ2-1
CASSLRMGGRAADEQFF
TGTGCCAGCAGTTTAAGGATGGGCGGGAGGGCCGCCGATGAGCAGTTCTTC
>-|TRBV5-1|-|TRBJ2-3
CASSLGQPYTDTQYF
TGCGCCAGCAGCTTGGGTCAGCCATACACAGATACGCAGTATTTT
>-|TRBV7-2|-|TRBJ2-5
CASGLGGSVGLREETQYF
TGTGCCAGCGGCTTAGGAGGGAGTGTAGGGCTACGGGAAGAGACCCAGTACTTC
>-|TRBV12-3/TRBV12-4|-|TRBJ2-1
CASSLGRESNKQFF
TGTGCCAGCAGTTTAGGACGGGAGTCCAATAAGCAGTTCTTC
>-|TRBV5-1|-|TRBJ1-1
CASSFSGVGEAFF
TGCGCCAGCAGCTTCTCCGGGGTCGGTGAAGCTTTCTTT
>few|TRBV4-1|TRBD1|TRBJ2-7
CASSQDGTESSYEQYF
TGCGCCAGCAGCCAAGATGGGACAGAAAGCTCCTACGAGCAGTACTTC
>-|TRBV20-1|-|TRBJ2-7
CSAIGGAGGYEQYF
TGCAGTGCCATAGGAGGGGCAGGGGGGTACGAGCAGTACTTC
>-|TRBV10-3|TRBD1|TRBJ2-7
CAISGQGLNEQYF
TGTGCCATCAGCGGACAGGGATTGAACGAGCAGTACTTC
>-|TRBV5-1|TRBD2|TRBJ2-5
CASRTGLAVNQETQYF
TGCGCCAGCAGAACGGGACTAGCGGTGAACCAAGAGACCCAGTACTTC
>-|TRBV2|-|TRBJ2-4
CASSEARGGLNIQYF
TGTGCCAGCAGTGAGGCCAGGGGAGGGCTAAACATTCAGTACTTC